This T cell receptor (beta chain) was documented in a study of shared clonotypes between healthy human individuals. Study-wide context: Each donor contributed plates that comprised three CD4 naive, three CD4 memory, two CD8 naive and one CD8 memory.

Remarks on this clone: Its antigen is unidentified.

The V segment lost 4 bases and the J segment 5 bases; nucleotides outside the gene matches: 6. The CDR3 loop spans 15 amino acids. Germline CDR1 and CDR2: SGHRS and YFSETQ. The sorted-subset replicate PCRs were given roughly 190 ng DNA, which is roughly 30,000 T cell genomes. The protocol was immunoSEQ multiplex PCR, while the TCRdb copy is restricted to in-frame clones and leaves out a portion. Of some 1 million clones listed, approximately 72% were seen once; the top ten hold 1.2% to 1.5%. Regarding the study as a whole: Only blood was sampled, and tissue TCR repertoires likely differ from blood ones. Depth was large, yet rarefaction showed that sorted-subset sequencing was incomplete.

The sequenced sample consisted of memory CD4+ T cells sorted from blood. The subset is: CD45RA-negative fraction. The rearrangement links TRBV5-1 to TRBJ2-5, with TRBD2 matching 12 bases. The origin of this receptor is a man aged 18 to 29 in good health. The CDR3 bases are TGCGCCAGCAGCCCTAGCGGGAGGGCCGAGGAGACCCAGTACTTC. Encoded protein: CASSPSGRAEETQYF.